This record covers a single T cell receptor (beta chain). Antigen: not known. This sample stems from a study of cytomegalovirus exposure and HLA in healthy donors. Study-level results: Later analysis placed DRB1 highest and HLA-C lowest in TCR association rates, which differed by HLA locus. Indistinguishable V segments, including TRBV6-2 and TRBV6-3, were excluded.

The CDR3 has 12 residues. Germline assignment: CDR1 MNHEY and CDR2 SMNVEV (reference sequence). V was shortened by 5 bases and J by 8 bases, with 10 bases between the two germline ends. The PCR used 60 Vbeta and 13 Jbeta primers. This table comes from immunoSEQ multiplex PCR, and its TCRdb copy is limited to in-frame clones, with some not included. The profile shows roughly 99,000 clones, around two thirds of them singletons. The rearrangement links TRBV27 to TRBJ2-1, with D perhaps matching TRBD1 (5 bases). What was sequenced was PBMCs. This TCR was recovered from a woman between 35 and 50 years old in good health and CMV-seropositive. The CDR3 coding sequence is TGTGCCAGCAGTCCTCAGGGCGATGAGCAGTTCTTC. This sequence encodes CASSPQGDEQFF.